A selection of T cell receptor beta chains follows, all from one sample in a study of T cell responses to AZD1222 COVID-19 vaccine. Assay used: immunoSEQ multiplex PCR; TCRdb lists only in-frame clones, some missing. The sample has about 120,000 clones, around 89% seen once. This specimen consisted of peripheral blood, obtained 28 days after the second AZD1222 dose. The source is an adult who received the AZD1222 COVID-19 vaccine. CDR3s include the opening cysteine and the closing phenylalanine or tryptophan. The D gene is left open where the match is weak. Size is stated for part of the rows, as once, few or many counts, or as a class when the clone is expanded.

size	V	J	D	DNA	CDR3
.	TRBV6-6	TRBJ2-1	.	TGTGCCAGCATACGAGACCCCCGGAATTACAATGAGCAGTTCTTC	CASIRDPRNYNEQFF
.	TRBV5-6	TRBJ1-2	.	TGTGCCAGCAGCTCCGGGGGTGGGTATGGCTACACCTTC	CASSSGGGYGYTF
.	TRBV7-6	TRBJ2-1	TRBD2	TGTGCCAGCAGCTTAGGGCCTAGCGGCCACAATGAGCAGTTCTTC	CASSLGPSGHNEQFF
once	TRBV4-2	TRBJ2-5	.	TGTGCCAGCAGCCAAGACGCGGGGATGGGAGAGACCCAGTACTTC	CASSQDAGMGETQYF
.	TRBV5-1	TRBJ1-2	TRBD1	TGCGCCAGCAGCTTGTCCCCCGGACAGGGGTATGGCTACACCTTC	CASSLSPGQGYGYTF
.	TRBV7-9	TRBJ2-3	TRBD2	TGTGCCAGCAGCTTAGCGACTAGCGGGGGCACAGATACGCAGTATTTT	CASSLATSGGTDTQYF
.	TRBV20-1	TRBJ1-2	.	TGCCGCTCCTATGGCTACACCTTC	CRSYGYTF
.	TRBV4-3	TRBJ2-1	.	TGCGCCAGCAGCCAAGGAGTCGTCTCATACAATGAGCAGTTCTTC	CASSQGVVSYNEQFF
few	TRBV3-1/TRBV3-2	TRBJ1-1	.	TGTGCCAGCAGCCAAGCGGTGGGAATGAACACTGAAGCTTTCTTT	CASSQAVGMNTEAFF
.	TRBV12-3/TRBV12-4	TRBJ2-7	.	TGTGCCAGCAGTTTAGGCGACTCCTACGAGCAGTACTTC	CASSLGDSYEQYF
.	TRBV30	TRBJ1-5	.	TGTGCCTGGACTAGAACAGGGTATAGCAATCAGCCCCAGCATTTT	CAWTRTGYSNQPQHF
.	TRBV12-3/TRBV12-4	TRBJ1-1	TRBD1	TGTGCCAGCAGCCCGGGACAGGGGCGCGGCGCTTTCTTT	CASSPGQGRGAFF
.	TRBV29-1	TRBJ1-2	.	TGCAGCGTTGCGACCGGGACTCCGGGCTACACCTTC	CSVATGTPGYTF
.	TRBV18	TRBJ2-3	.	TGTGCCAGCTCACCAAGGAGAGAAGATACGCAGTATTTT	CASSPRREDTQYF
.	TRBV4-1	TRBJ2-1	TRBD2	TGCGCCAGCAGCCCTCTAGCGGGGAGCTCCTACAATGAGCAGTTCTTC	CASSPLAGSSYNEQFF
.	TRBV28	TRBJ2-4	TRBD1	TGTGCCAGCAGTTTATGGGGACAGGTTGGGGCCAAAAACATTCAGTACTTC	CASSLWGQVGAKNIQYF
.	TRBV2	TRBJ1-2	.	TGTGCCAGCGCTGACAGCTATGGCTACACCTTC	CASADSYGYTF